These 8 T cell receptor beta chains were all obtained from the same sample, sequenced in a study of cytomegalovirus exposure and HLA in healthy donors. 60 Vbeta and 13 Jbeta primers were used in PCR. Sequencing was performed with immunoSEQ multiplex PCR; in TCRdb, only in-frame clones are kept and a portion is missing. Of about 150,000 clones listed, 70% to 85% were seen once; the top ten hold about 4.9%. Input material: PBMCs. The source is a man younger than 35 in good health and CMV-seronegative.

CDR3 in DNA: TGTGCCAGCAGCTGGGACAGGGTCACAGATACGCAGTATTTT. Its protein is CASSWDRVTDTQYF. The V call is TRBV5-4, the J call TRBJ2-3; 9 bases match TRBD1. J was trimmed by 2 bases and V by 3 bases; bases with no gene match: 1. CDR1 and CDR2 (germline): SGHNT, YYREEE (reference sequence). The CDR3 is 14 residues long. Full variable domain (missing parts from reference TRBV5-4 and TRBJ2-3): ETGVTQSPTHLIKTRGQQVTLRCSSQSGHNTVSWYQQALGQGPQFIFQYYREEENGRGNFPPRFSGLQFPNYSSELNVNALELDDSALYLCASSWDRVTDTQYFGPGTRLTVL.

V is TRBV6-1 and J is TRBJ2-5; perhaps TRBD2 as D (5 bases). The CDR3 spans 12 residues. Trimming shortened V by 6 bases and J by 4 bases, and 9 bases separated the two germline ends. The V gene's germline CDR1 is MNHNS and CDR2 SASEGT. The DNA for the CDR3 is TGTGCCAGCAGGGTCCGGGGAGAGACCCAGTACTTC. Protein: CASRVRGETQYF.

This chain connects TRBV18 to TRBJ2-3; the D gene is possibly TRBD2 (5 bases). Trimming left V 1 base short and J 2 bases short, with 13 bases between. The CDR3 sequence is 16 residues long. Germline V gives CDR1 KGHSH, CDR2 LQKENI. The CDR3 spells CASSPLGGPNTDTQYF. CDR3 nucleotides: TGTGCCAGCTCACCACTCGGAGGTCCCAACACAGATACGCAGTATTTT.

This clone was seen only a few times. J is TRBJ1-5 and V is TRBV18; D unclear. The CDR3 consists of 12 residues. Germline V lookup: CDR1 KGHSH, CDR2 LQKENI. Trimming cost V 3 bases and J 7 bases, with 7 bases left between them. The chain's CDR3 is CASSPPGQPQHF. The CDR3 DNA follows: TGTGCCAGCTCACCCCCGGGGCAGCCCCAGCATTTT.

The genes are TRBV5-4 and TRBJ1-6, with TRBD1 matching 8 bases. V shed 3 bases and J 7 bases; nucleotides not matched to a gene: 12. In germline, CDR1 is SGHNT, CDR2 YYREEE (reference sequence). This CDR3 is 17 amino acids long. Here the CDR3 DNA reads TGTGCCAGCAGCTGGGCTCTCGGACAGGGCGGGAATTCACCCCTCCACTTT. It encodes CASSWALGQGGNSPLHF.

The rearrangement links TRBV2 to TRBJ2-1; D is undetermined. V was cut by 4 bases and J by 4 bases, with 11 bases left in between. The CDR3 is 14 amino acids. Germline CDR1 reads SNHLY; CDR2 reads FYNNEI. The CDR3 loop reads CASSVLATYNEQFF. CDR3 nucleotides: TGTGCCAGCAGTGTATTAGCAACATACAATGAGCAGTTCTTC.

This chain uses TRBV7-2 with TRBJ1-1; perhaps TRBD1 as D (5 bases). V dropped 5 bases and J dropped 0 bases, with 19 bases sitting between them. From germline, CDR1 is SGHTA and CDR2 FQGNSA. This CDR3 is built from 17 residues. CDR3 sequence: CASSGQGTFTLNTEAFF. DNA of the CDR3: TGTGCCAGCAGCGGACAAGGAACATTTACTCTGAACACTGAAGCTTTCTTT.

The CDR3 here is CASSIKGPGDEQFF. CDR3 in DNA: TGTGCCAGTAGTATCAAGGGGCCGGGCGATGAGCAGTTCTTC. This chain joins TRBV19 and TRBJ2-1; D might be TRBD1 (5 bases). Per the germline V gene, CDR1 is LNHDA and CDR2 is SQIVND (reference sequence). Deletions cut 3 bases from V and 8 bases from J, with 14 bases between. The CDR3 loop spans 14 amino acids.